This T cell receptor (beta chain) was found in a study of technical replicates of blood from a handful of donors. V was shortened by 5 bases and J by 2 bases, with 16 bases between the two germline ends. The CDR3 spans 15 residues. In germline, CDR1 is SGHVS, CDR2 FQNEAQ. TCRdb keeps only in-frame clones here, not all; method: immunoSEQ multiplex PCR. The table lists tens of thousands of clones, about 91% of them singletons. The receptor comes from a human donor in good health. The chain recombines TRBV7-8 with TRBJ2-7, with D possibly TRBD2 on 5 matching bases. The sample was T cells isolated from PBMCs. The CDR3 region is CASSLRTGKTYEQYF. The CDR3 nucleotides are TGTGCCAGCAGCCTACGGACTGGGAAAACCTACGAGCAGTACTTC.